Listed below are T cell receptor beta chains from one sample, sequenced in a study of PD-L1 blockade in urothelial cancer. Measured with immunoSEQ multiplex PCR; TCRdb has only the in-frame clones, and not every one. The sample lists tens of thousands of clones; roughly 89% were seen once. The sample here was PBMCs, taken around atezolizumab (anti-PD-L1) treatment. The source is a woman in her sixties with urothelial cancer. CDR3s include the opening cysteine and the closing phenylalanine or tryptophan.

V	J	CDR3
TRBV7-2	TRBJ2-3	CASSLELAGGLDTQYF
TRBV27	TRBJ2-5	CASSPLAGGPGETQYF
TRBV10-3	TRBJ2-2	CAISERAGGRGGELFF
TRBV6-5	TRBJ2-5	CASSYQTARETQYF
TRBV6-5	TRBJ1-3	CASIMQGSSGNTIYF
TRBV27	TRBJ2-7	CASGGQGAYEQYF
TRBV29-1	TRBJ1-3	CSVESPGGASRNTIYF
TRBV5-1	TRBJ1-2	CASRPGTGASPSDGYTF
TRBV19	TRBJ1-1	CASRLGRVNTEAFF
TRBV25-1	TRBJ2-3	CASSRGGFESTDTQYF
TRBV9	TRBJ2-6	CASSGDSGANVLTF
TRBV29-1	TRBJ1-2	CSVHQGAGVHGTF
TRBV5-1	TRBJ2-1	CASSPQSIGSYNEQFF
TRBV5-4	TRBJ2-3	CASSLRGPGTDTQYF
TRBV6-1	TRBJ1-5	CASSEGGGNNQPQHF
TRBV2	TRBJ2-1	CASRRDRGVEGNEQFF
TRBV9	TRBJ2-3	CASSGTGGRVTDTQYF
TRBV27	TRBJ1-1	CASSPWGRTTGTEAFF
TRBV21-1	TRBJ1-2	CASSTNRQGARGPYNYGYTF
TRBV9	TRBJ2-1	CASSVGLADQDEQFF
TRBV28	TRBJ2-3	CASSFTASGRASTDTQYF
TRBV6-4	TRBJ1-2	CASSPQGPWTYGYTF
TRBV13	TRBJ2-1	CASSSDTGLAGGYNEQFF
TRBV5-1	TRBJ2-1	CASSPWDRGSYNEQFF
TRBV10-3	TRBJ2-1	CAISEGLASYNEQFF
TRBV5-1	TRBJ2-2	CASSLMSQGAGGELFF
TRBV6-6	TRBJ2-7	CASSYEAGVYGEQYF
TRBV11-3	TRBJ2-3	CASSLTDTQYF
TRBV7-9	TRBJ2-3	CASSLDRPDTQYF
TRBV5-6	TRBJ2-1	CASSLVRVFLQYEQFF
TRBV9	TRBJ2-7	CASSVAGGIREQYF
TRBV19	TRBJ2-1	CASSIGRDAAEQFF
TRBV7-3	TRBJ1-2	CASSRQGDYGYTF
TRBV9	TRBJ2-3	CASSVGASGAFDTQYF
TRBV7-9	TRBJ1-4	CASSYNIEKLFF
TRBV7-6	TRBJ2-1	CASSLETGRDEQFF
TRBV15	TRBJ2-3	CATSRGQGPITDTQYF
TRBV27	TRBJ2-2	CASSKGLFQNTGELFF
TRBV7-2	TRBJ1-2	CASSPTTGIYGYTF
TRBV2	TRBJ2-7	CARGPASGYEQYF
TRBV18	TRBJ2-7	CASSVQKDRWPYEQYF
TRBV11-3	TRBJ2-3	CASSSYPAGENTQYF
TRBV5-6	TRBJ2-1	CASSSRDRASNEQFF
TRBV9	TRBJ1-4	CASSVAGTNEKLFF
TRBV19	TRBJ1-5	CASSTTENQPQHF
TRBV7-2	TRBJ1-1	CASSLARTGEAFF
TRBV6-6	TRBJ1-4	CASTEGQSFEKLFF
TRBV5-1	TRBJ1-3	CASSPTGGSSGNTIYF
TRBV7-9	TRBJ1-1	CASSQGVNTEAFF
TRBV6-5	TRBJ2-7	CASSTGTLYEQYF
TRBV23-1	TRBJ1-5	CASSQSRGYSNQPQHF
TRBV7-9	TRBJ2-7	CASSSPTDPYEQYF
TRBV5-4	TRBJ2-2	CASSSVAGGITGELFF
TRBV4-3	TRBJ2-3	CASSQERGRTDTQYF
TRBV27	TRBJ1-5	CASSFGTAGGTNQPQHF